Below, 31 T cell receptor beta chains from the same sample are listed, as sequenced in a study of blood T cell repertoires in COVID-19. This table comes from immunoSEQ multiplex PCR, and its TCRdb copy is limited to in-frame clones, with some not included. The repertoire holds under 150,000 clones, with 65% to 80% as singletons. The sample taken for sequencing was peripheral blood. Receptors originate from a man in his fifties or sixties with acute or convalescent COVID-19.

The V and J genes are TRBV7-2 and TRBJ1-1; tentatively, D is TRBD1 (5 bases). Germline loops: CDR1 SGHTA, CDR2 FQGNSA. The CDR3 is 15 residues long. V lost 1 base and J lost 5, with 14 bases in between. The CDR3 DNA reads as TGTGCCAGCAGCTTAGATCTGGGGCGATGGACTGAAGCTTTCTTT. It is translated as CASSLDLGRWTEAFF.

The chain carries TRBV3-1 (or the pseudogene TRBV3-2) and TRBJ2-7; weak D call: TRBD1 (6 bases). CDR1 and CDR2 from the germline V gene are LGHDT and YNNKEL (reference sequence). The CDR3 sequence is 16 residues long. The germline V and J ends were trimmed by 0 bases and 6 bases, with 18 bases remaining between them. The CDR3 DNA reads TGTGCCAGCAGCCAAGAGTTAGTCAGGGGAACGTGCGAGCAGTACTTC. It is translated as CASSQELVRGTCEQYF.

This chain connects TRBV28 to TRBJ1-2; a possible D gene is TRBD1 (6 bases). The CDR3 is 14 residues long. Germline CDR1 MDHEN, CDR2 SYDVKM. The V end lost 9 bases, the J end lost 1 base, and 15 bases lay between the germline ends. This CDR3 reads CASGRGGLNYGYTF. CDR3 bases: TGTGCCAGTGGCAGGGGCGGTCTTAACTATGGCTACACCTTC.

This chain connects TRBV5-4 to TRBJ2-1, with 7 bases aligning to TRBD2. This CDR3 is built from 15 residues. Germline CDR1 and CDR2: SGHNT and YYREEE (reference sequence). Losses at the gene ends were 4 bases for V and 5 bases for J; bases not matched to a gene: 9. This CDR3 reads CASSHPPSGNNEQFF. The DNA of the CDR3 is TGTGCCAGCAGCCATCCGCCTAGCGGAAACAATGAGCAGTTCTTC.

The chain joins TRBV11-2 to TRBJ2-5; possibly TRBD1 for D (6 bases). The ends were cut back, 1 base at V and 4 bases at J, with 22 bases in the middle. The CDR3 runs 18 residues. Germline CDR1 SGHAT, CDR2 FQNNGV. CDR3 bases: TGTGCCAGCAGCTTAGTTCGGGCGGGCGGCAGGGGTGTAGAGACCCAGTACTTC. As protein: CASSLVRAGGRGVETQYF.

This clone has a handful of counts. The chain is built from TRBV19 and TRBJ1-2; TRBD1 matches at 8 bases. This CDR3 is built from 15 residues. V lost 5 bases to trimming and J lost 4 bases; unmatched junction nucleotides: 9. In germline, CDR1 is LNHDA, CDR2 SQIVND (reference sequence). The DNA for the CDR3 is TGTGCCAGTAGTGCCCAGGGGGCGGAAAGCTATGGCTACACCTTC. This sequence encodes CASSAQGAESYGYTF.

The CDR3 DNA reads TGTGCCACCAGCAGAGATTGGTCCGTTAGTGGTGGGGCCAACGTCCTGACTTTC. It encodes CATSRDWSVSGGANVLTF. The rearrangement joins TRBV15 to TRBJ2-6; D gene unclear. The CDR3 loop spans 18 amino acids. Germline CDR1 reads LNHNV; CDR2 reads YYDKDF (reference sequence). The ends were cut back, 0 bases at V and 3 bases at J, with 15 bases in the middle.

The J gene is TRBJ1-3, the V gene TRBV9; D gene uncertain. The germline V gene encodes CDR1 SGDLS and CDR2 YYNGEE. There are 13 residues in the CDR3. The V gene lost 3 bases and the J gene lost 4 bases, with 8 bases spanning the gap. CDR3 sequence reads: CASSEAAGNTIYF. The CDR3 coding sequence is TGTGCCAGCAGCGAAGCGGCGGGAAACACCATATATTTT. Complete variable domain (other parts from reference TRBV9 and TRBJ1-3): DSGVTQTPKHLITATGQRVTLRCSPRSGDLSVYWYQQSLDQGLQFLIQYYNGEERAKGNILERFSAQQFPDLHSELNLSSLELGDSALYFCASSEAAGNTIYFGEGSWLTVV.

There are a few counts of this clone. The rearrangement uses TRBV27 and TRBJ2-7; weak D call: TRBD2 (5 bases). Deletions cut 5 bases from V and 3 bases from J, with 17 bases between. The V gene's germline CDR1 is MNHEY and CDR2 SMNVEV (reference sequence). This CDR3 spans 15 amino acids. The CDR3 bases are TGTGCCAGCAGTCGGATACCTTCACTAGTCTACGAGCAGTACTTC. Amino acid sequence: CASSRIPSLVYEQYF.

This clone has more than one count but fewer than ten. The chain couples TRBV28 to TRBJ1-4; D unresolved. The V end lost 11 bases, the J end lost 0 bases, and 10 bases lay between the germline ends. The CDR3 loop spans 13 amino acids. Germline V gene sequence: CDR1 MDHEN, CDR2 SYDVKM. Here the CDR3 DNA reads TGTGCCTGGTCCCCAGCAACTAATGAAAAACTGTTTTTT. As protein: CAWSPATNEKLFF.

The CDR3 is CASLPGIGAEAFF. CDR3 coding DNA: TGTGCCTCCCTCCCGGGAATCGGCGCTGAAGCTTTCTTT. The J gene is TRBJ1-1, the V gene TRBV10-3; D gene unclear. The CDR3 has 13 residues. The V gene lost 11 bases and the J gene lost 6 bases, with 19 bases spanning the gap. CDR1 is ENHRY, CDR2 SYGVKD, per germline.

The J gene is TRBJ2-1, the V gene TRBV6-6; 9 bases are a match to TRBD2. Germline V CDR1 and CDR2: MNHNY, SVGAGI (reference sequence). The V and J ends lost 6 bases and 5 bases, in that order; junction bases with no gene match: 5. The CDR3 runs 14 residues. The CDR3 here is CASSGRLADNEQFF. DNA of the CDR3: TGTGCCAGCAGCGGGAGACTAGCGGACAATGAGCAGTTCTTC.

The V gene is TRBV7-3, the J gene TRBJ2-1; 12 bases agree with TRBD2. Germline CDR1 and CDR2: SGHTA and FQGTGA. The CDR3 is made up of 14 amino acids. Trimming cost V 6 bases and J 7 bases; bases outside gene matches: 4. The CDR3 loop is CASSTSGRRNEQFF. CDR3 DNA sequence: TGTGCCAGCAGTACTAGCGGGAGGAGGAATGAGCAGTTCTTC.

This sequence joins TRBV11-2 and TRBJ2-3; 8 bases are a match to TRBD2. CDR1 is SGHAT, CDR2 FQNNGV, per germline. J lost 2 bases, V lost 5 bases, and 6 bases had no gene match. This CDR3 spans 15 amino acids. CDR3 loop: CASSPQAGDTDTQYF. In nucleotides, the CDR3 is TGTGCCAGCAGCCCCCAAGCGGGAGACACAGATACGCAGTATTTT.

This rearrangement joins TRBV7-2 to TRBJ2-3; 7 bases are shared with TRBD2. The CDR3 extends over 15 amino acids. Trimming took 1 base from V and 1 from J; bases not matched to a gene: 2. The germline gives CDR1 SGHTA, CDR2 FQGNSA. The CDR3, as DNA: TGTGCCAGCAGCTTAGTAAGCGGGGGCACAGATACGCAGTATTTT. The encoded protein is CASSLVSGGTDTQYF.

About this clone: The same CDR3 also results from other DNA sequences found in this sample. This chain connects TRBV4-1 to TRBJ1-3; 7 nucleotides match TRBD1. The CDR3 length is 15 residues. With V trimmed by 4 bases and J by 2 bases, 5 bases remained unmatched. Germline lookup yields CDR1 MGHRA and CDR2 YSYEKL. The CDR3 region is CASSLTGEPGNTIYF. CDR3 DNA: TGCGCCAGCAGCCTCACAGGGGAGCCTGGAAACACCATATATTTT.

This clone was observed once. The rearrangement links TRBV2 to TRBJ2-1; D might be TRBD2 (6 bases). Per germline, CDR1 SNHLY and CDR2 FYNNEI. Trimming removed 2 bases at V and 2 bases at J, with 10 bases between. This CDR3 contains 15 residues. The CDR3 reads CASSEPLAAYNEQFF. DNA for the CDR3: TGTGCCAGCAGTGAACCACTAGCCGCCTACAATGAGCAGTTCTTC.

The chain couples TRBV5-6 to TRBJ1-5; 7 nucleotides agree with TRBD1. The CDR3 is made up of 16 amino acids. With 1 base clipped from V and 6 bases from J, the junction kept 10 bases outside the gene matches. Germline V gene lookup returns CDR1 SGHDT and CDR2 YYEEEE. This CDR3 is CASSLWDGPGGQPQHF. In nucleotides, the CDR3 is TGTGCCAGCAGCTTGTGGGATGGTCCAGGGGGTCAGCCCCAGCATTTT.

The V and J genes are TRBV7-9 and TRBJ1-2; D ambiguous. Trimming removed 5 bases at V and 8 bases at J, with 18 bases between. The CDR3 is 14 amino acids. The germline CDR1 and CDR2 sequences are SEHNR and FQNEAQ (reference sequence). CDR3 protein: CASSQVRDYTGYTF. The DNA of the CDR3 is TGTGCCAGCAGCCAGGTTCGAGATTATACCGGCTACACCTTC.

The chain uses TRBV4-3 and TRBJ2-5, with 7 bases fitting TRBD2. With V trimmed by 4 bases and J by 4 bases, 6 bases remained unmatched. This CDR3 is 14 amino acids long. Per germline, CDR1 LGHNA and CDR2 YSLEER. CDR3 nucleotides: TGCGCCAGCAGCCCCCGACTAGCCGGAGAGACCCAGTACTTC. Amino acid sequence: CASSPRLAGETQYF.

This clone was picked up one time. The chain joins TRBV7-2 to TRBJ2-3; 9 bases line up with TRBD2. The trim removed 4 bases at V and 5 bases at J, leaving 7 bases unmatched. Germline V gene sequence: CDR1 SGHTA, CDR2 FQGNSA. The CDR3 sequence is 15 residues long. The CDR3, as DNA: TGTGCCAGCAGCTCCCTAGCGGGATTTTTAGATACGCAGTATTTT. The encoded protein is CASSSLAGFLDTQYF.

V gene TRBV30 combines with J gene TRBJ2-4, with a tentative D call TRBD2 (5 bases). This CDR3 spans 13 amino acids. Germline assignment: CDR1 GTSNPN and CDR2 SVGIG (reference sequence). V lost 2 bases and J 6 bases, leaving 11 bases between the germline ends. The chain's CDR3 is CAWSTRVGNIQYF. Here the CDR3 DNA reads TGTGCCTGGAGTACTAGAGTGGGAAACATTCAGTACTTC.

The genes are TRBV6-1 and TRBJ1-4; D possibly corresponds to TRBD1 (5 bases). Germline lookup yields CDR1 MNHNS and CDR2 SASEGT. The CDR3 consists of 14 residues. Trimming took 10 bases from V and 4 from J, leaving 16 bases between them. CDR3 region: CATARGRDNEKLFF. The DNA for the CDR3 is TGTGCCACCGCTCGAGGCAGGGATAATGAAAAACTGTTTTTT.

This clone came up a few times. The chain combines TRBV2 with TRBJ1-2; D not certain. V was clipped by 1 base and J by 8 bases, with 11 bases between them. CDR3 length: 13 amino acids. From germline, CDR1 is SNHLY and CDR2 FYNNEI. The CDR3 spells CASSEEALKGYTF. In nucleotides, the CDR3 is TGTGCCAGCAGTGAAGAAGCCCTAAAGGGCTACACCTTC.

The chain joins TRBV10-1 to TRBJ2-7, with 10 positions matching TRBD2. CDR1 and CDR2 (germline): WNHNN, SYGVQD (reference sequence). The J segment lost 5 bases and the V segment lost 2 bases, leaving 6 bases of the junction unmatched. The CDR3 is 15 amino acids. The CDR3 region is CASSELAGDSDEQYF. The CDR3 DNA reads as TGCGCCAGCAGTGAGCTAGCGGGAGACTCAGACGAGCAGTACTTC.

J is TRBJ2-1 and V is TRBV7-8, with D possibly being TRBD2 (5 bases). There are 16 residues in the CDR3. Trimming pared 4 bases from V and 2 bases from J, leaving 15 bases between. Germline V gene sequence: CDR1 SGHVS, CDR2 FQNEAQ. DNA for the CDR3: TGTGCCAGCAGCTACGCGCGGCTAGCTACCTACAATGAGCAGTTCTTC. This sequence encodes CASSYARLATYNEQFF.

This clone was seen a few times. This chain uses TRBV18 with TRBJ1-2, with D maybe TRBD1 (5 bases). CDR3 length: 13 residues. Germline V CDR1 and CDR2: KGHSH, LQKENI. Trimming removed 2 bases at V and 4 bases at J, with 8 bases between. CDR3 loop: CASSPGASYGYTF. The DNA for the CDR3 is TGTGCCAGCTCACCAGGGGCGTCCTATGGCTACACCTTC.

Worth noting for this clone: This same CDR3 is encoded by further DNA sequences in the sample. This CDR3 reads CSTGDLLNTGELFF. As DNA, the CDR3 is TGCAGCACCGGGGACTTATTGAACACCGGGGAGCTGTTTTTT. This chain connects TRBV29-1 to TRBJ2-2, with D perhaps TRBD2 (6 bases). The germline CDR1 and CDR2 sequences are SQVTM and ANQGSEA. The CDR3 is 14 residues long. V gave up 8 bases and J gave up 1 base, with 14 bases separating them.

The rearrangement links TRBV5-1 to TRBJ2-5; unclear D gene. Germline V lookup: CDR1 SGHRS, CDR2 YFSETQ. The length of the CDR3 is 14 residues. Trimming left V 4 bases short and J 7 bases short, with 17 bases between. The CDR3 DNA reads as TGCGCCAGCAGCCCCCCCTCCGCGGTGGGGACCCAGTACTTC. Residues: CASSPPSAVGTQYF.

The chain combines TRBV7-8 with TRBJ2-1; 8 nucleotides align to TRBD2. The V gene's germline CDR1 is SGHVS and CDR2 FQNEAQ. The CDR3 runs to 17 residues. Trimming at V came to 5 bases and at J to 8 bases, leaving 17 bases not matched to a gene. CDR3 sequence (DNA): TGTGCCAGCAGCCGTAGGAGCGGGAGAGGTTTAATCGATGAGCAGTTCTTC. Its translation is CASSRRSGRGLIDEQFF.

CDR3 sequence: CASRLGPSGSQRTDTQYF. As DNA, the CDR3 is TGTGCAAGTCGCTTAGGTCCTAGCGGGTCTCAACGCACAGATACGCAGTATTTT. The chain has TRBV12-2 and TRBJ2-3; TRBD2, the table's D call, lacks a check against the DNA. TRBV12-2 is recorded as a pseudogene. The CDR3 totals 18 residues.